Following are 23 T cell receptor beta chains from one sample sequenced in a study of human T cells and chemical hapten exposure. TCRdb called the RACE reads again in MiXCR, with one record for every CDR3 protein. The sample has roughly 140,000 distinct CDR3 sequences, approximately 12% seen once. Noted time point: patch test 2, 6 weeks after DPC sensitization. As for treatment: therapeutic diphenylcyclopropenone sensitization with weekly scalp DPC. This sample comprised whole blood, obtained in connection with sensitization to the hapten diphenylcyclopropenone (DPC). The receptors originated from a woman in her fifties or sixties with alopecia areata. Some clones in this sample may be carry-over from other donors' samples.

This clonotype was detected once. V gene TRBV6-5 combines with J gene TRBJ2-5, with D possibly called TRBD1 or TRBD2 (6 bases each). Trimming took off 0 bases at V and 1 base at J, with 9 bases between the two ends. Germline V gives CDR1 MNHEY, CDR2 SVGAGI. The CDR3 has 15 residues. The CDR3 nucleotides are TGTGCCAGCAGTTACTCTGGGGGGCCCCAAGAGACCCAGTACTTC. Its translation: CASSYSGGPQETQYF.

The gene calls are TRBV28 and TRBJ2-7; 9 positions agree with TRBD1. Unmatched junction bases numbered 8, after V lost 4 bases and J lost 4 bases. CDR1 and CDR2 from the germline V gene are MDHEN and SYDVKM. CDR3 length equals 15 residues. CDR3 sequence (DNA): TGTGCCAGCAGTTCCCCCCACAGGGGGCTGTACGAGCAGTACTTC. Residues: CASSSPHRGLYEQYF. Together with reference TRBV28 and TRBJ2-7, the CDR3 gives the full variable domain: DVKVTQSSRYLVKRTGEKVFLECVQDMDHENMFWYRQDPGLGLRLIYFSYDVKMKEKGDIPEGYSVSREKKERFSLILESASTNQTSMYLCASSSPHRGLYEQYFGPGTRLTVT.

The sample holds a few counts of this clonotype. The chain employs TRBV5-4 and TRBJ2-1; 8 positions agree with TRBD1. This CDR3 is 13 amino acids long. V lost 4 bases, J lost 6 bases, and 3 bases stayed unmatched. From germline, CDR1 is SGHNT and CDR2 YYREEE (reference sequence). The DNA of the CDR3 is TGTGCCAGCAGCCCTACAGGGGGCAATGAGCAGTTCTTC. Translation: CASSPTGGNEQFF.

This clonotype came up a few times. This chain links TRBV7-9 with TRBJ1-6, with a weak D call TRBD1 (5 bases). The length of the CDR3 is 16 residues. V lost 2 bases, J lost 7 bases, and 15 bases lay in between. Per the germline V gene, CDR1 is SEHNR and CDR2 is FQNEAQ (reference sequence). The CDR3 DNA is TGTGCCAGCAGCTTATTTGTCAGGGCGAAGAATTCACCCCTCCACTTT. Translating gives CASSLFVRAKNSPLHF. The full variable domain, with the rest looked up from reference TRBV7-9 and TRBJ1-6, is DTGVSQNPRHKITKRGQNVTFRCDPISEHNRLYWYRQTLGQGPEFLTYFQNEAQLEKSRLLSDRFSAERPKGSFSTLEIQRTEQGDSAMYLCASSLFVRAKNSPLHFGNGTRLTVT.

This clonotype was observed a few times. The CDR3 region has the DNA TGTGCCAGCAGCTTAGTCGGGACATTGGGCTACGAGCAGTACTTC. It specifies CASSLVGTLGYEQYF. The chain joins TRBV7-2 to TRBJ2-7; D is perhaps TRBD1 (6 bases). CDR1 and CDR2 from the germline V gene are SGHTA and FQGNSA. Between the trimmed V and J ends, which lost 1 base and 3 bases, there was a span of 13 bases. The CDR3 is 15 residues long.

This clonotype showed up many times. This sequence joins TRBV29-1 and TRBJ1-2; TRBD1 is a possible D gene (6 bases). Trimming took 1 base from V and 2 from J, leaving 11 bases between them. The CDR3 runs 14 residues. Germline CDR1 reads SQVTM; CDR2 reads ANQGSEA. The CDR3 nucleotides read TGCAGCGTTGAAGGGGGGGCAGGCAACTATGGCTACACCTTC. This sequence encodes CSVEGGAGNYGYTF. Complete variable domain (other parts from reference TRBV29-1 and TRBJ1-2): SAVISQKPSRDICQRGTSLTIQCQVDSQVTMMFWYRQQPGQSLTLIATANQGSEATYESGFVIDKFPISRPNLTFSTLTVSNMSPEDSSIYLCSVEGGAGNYGYTFGSGTRLTVV.

This clonotype was seen more than once but under ten times. The V call is TRBV19, the J call TRBJ1-2; TRBD1 agrees at 9 bases. The J segment lost 5 bases and the V segment lost 5 bases, leaving 3 bases of the junction unmatched. The germline gives CDR1 LNHDA, CDR2 SQIVND (reference sequence). The CDR3 contains 13 residues. This CDR3 reads CASSRGTGYGYTF. The CDR3 DNA sequence: TGTGCCAGTAGTCGTGGGACAGGGTATGGCTACACCTTC.

This clonotype was detected many times. This chain connects TRBV2 to TRBJ2-7; maybe TRBD1 (5 bases). Germline V gene data show CDR1 as SNHLY and CDR2 as FYNNEI. The CDR3 is 14 amino acids. Trimming took off 3 bases at V and 2 bases at J, with 11 bases between the two ends. The DNA for the CDR3 is TGTGCCAGCAGTGATCCCAGGGCCCCCTACGAGCAGTACTTC. This codes for CASSDPRAPYEQYF. Filled out from reference TRBV2 and TRBJ2-7, the complete variable domain reads EPEVTQTPSHQVTQMGQEVILRCVPISNHLYFYWYRQILGQKVEFLVSFYNNEISEKSEIFDDQFSVERPDGSNFTLKIRSTKLEDSAMYFCASSDPRAPYEQYFGPGTRLTVT.

The chain is built from TRBV5-1 and TRBJ2-7, with TRBD2 matching over 13 bases. This CDR3 is 16 amino acids long. V lost 3 bases to trimming and J lost 5 bases; unmatched junction nucleotides: 8. Germline V gene sequence: CDR1 SGHRS, CDR2 YFSETQ. CDR3 nucleotides: TGCGCCAGCAGCTCCGGGGAGGGACTAGCGGGGAACGAGCAGTACTTC. Its translation: CASSSGEGLAGNEQYF.

This clonotype was seen a handful of times. J is TRBJ2-7 and V is TRBV4-1, with 7 bases lining up with TRBD2. Losses at the gene ends were 0 bases for V and 4 bases for J; bases not matched to a gene: 9. Germline V CDR1 and CDR2: MGHRA, YSYEKL. This CDR3 has 16 amino acids. The CDR3 nucleotides are TGCGCCAGCAGCCAAGAGATGAGTTGGGGGGGGTACGAGCAGTACTTC. Protein product: CASSQEMSWGGYEQYF.

Only a few counts were recorded for this clonotype. The genes are TRBV12-3 or TRBV12-4 and TRBJ2-7, with 10 bases fitting TRBD2. J gave up 5 bases and V 6 bases, and 19 bases lay outside the gene matches. The CDR3 is 18 amino acids. The CDR3 coding sequence is TGTGCCAGCAGCCCCGGACAGGGCGCTAGCGGGAGTTTGCACGAGCAGTACTTC. Residues: CASSPGQGASGSLHEQYF.

This chain joins TRBV28 and TRBJ2-1, with D possibly TRBD1 on 5 matching bases. Germline lookup yields CDR1 MDHEN and CDR2 SYDVKM. Trimming stripped 6 bases from V and 4 bases from J, with 13 bases between. CDR3 size: 14 residues. CDR3 nucleotides: TGTGCCAGCAGGTTAAGGACAACTTACAATGAGCAGTTCTTC. Protein: CASRLRTTYNEQFF.

Many counts were recorded for this clonotype. This chain connects TRBV5-1 to TRBJ2-3; TRBD2 matches at 7 bases. The V gene's germline CDR1 is SGHRS and CDR2 YFSETQ. The junction had 14 bases not matched to a gene; V was cut back by 4 bases and J by 3 bases. The CDR3 contains 17 residues. The CDR3 DNA is TGCGCCAGCAGCGCCGGTAGTGGCGGGAGAATTACAGATACGCAGTATTTT. Amino acids: CASSAGSGGRITDTQYF.

The chain joins TRBV12-3 or TRBV12-4 to TRBJ1-5, with 7 bases matching TRBD1. V lost 5 bases, J lost 0 bases, and 4 bases stayed unmatched. The CDR3 runs 15 residues. CDR3 in DNA: TGTGCCAGCAGTCTCGGGGACAGTAGCAATCAGCCCCAGCATTTT. It yields the protein CASSLGDSSNQPQHF.

V and J are TRBV5-6 and TRBJ2-1; the match to TRBD2 covers 8 bases. The junction had 6 bases not matched to a gene; V was cut back by 4 bases and J by 0 bases. The CDR3 is 16 amino acids. Germline CDR1 is SGHDT and CDR2 is YYEEEE. The CDR3 here is CASSPGSGSSYNEQFF. CDR3 nucleotides: TGTGCCAGCAGCCCTGGGAGCGGGAGCTCCTACAATGAGCAGTTCTTC. The full variable domain, in which reference TRBV5-6 and TRBJ2-1 provide the parts outside the CDR3, is DAGVTQSPTHLIKTRGQQVTLRCSPKSGHDTVSWYQQALGQGPQFIFQYYEEEERQRGNFPDRFSGHQFPNYSSELNVNALLLGDSALYLCASSPGSGSSYNEQFFGPGTRLTVL.

The chain links TRBV11-2 to TRBJ2-1; the match to TRBD1 covers 7 bases. Unmatched junction bases numbered 4, after V lost 3 bases and J lost 2 bases. CDR1 and CDR2 (germline): SGHAT, FQNNGV. The CDR3 has 15 residues. CDR3 residues: CASSFRTGAYNEQFF. The CDR3 coding sequence is TGTGCCAGCAGCTTCCGGACAGGAGCCTACAATGAGCAGTTCTTC. The full variable domain, rest sourced from reference TRBV11-2 and TRBJ2-1, is EAGVAQSPRYKIIEKRQSVAFWCNPISGHATLYWYQQILGQGPKLLIQFQNNGVVDDSQLPKDRFSAERLKGVDSTLKIQPAKLEDSAVYLCASSFRTGAYNEQFFGPGTRLTVL.

This clonotype has just a few counts. This chain joins TRBV6-5 and TRBJ2-1; 10 nucleotides agree with TRBD2. The CDR3 is 16 amino acids. Germline CDR1 reads MNHEY; CDR2 reads SVGAGI. Trimming took 0 bases from V and 5 from J; bases not matched to a gene: 4. The CDR3 protein is CASSYSLAGGHNEQFF. Written as DNA, the CDR3 is TGTGCCAGCAGTTACTCATTAGCGGGAGGTCACAATGAGCAGTTCTTC.

This clonotype was picked up many times. The CDR3 protein is CASSLWDPEDTQYF. DNA of the CDR3: TGCGCCAGCAGCTTGTGGGACCCCGAAGATACGCAGTATTTT. The rearrangement links TRBV5-1 to TRBJ2-3; D is possibly TRBD1 or TRBD2 (5 bases each). CDR3 size: 14 residues. The V gene's germline CDR1 is SGHRS and CDR2 YFSETQ. V lost 1 base and J 5 bases, leaving 11 bases between the germline ends.

In its sample, this clonotype was seen many times. CDR3 in amino acids: CASSSSNYGYTF. CDR3 DNA sequence: TGCGCCAGCAGCTCCTCGAACTATGGCTACACCTTC. The chain couples TRBV5-1 to TRBJ1-2; no clear D. This CDR3 contains 12 residues. Looked up from germline, CDR1 is SGHRS and CDR2 is YFSETQ. The ends were cut back, 3 bases at V and 2 bases at J, with 5 bases in the middle.

This clonotype was observed a handful of times. The J gene is TRBJ1-4, the V gene TRBV29-1; no reliable D call. This CDR3 has 13 residues. Germline CDR1 and CDR2: SQVTM and ANQGSEA. Deletions cut 7 bases from V and 7 bases from J, with 16 bases between. As DNA, the CDR3 is TGCAGCGCTGCCCCAGGTGGCCGTGAAAAACTGTTTTTT. It yields the protein CSAAPGGREKLFF.

This clonotype was seen many times. The chain combines TRBV6-1 with TRBJ2-2; possibly TRBD1 for D (5 bases). V dropped 5 bases and J dropped 0 bases, with 19 bases sitting between them. CDR3 length equals 18 residues. Germline values: CDR1 MNHNS, CDR2 SASEGT. The CDR3 reads CASSPEGTGLTNTGELFF. The DNA for the CDR3 is TGTGCCAGCAGTCCCGAAGGAACAGGCCTCACGAACACCGGGGAGCTGTTTTTT.

This clonotype has at least ten counts. V usage is TRBV5-8 and J usage is TRBJ2-5; D possibly corresponds to TRBD2 (6 bases). The germline V gene has CDR1 SGHTS and CDR2 YDEGEE. The CDR3 covers 14 residues. With 4 bases removed from V and 1 base from J, the gap between germline ends came to 11 bases. CDR3 region: CASSPGGSQETQYF. CDR3 DNA sequence: TGTGCCAGCAGCCCTGGGGGGAGCCAAGAGACCCAGTACTTC.

Regarding this clonotype: An end of the junction differs from the germline gene, which may be a read error. The chain combines TRBV19 with TRBJ2-1, with D perhaps matching TRBD1 (5 bases). The CDR3 is 15 residues long. CDR1 is LNHDA, CDR2 SQIVND, per germline (reference sequence). This chain's CDR3 is CTSKPTVTSYNEQFF. The CDR3 nucleotides are TGTACCAGTAAACCGACAGTTACTTCTTACAATGAGCAGTTCTTC.